This T cell receptor (beta chain) was obtained from a study of shared clonotypes between healthy human individuals. Background on the study: CD4 naive and CD4 memory each took three plates per donor, while CD8 naive took two and CD8 memory one.

Clones were sequenced by immunoSEQ multiplex PCR, and TCRdb holds only the in-frame ones, with some missing. The sample has 230,000 or so clones, 60% to 80% seen once; the top ten hold around 10%. The study, taken as a whole, reports: Naive subsets generally had larger estimated richness than memory subsets. Unshared clonotypes carried lower generation probabilities than those common to all four donors. There were few donors, and this limited the genetic and exposure-history diversity represented.

On this clone itself: As yet, its antigen is unknown.

Between the trimmed V and J ends, which lost 3 bases and 5 bases, there was a span of 11 bases. The CDR3 has 14 residues. Looked up from germline, CDR1 is MDHEN and CDR2 is SYDVKM. The sequenced material came from memory CD4+ T cells sorted from blood. The subset here: CD45RA-negative fraction. This TCR derives from a man in his thirties or forties in good health. This chain joins TRBV28 and TRBJ2-1; D possibly corresponds to TRBD1 (6 bases). CDR3 loop: CASSFRGLDNEQFF. The CDR3 bases are TGTGCCAGCAGTTTCAGGGGTTTGGACAATGAGCAGTTCTTC. Full variable domain (remainder filled in from reference TRBV28 and TRBJ2-1): DVKVTQSSRYLVKRTGEKVFLECVQDMDHENMFWYRQDPGLGLRLIYFSYDVKMKEKGDIPEGYSVSREKKERFSLILESASTNQTSMYLCASSFRGLDNEQFFGPGTRLTVL.